One and the same sample provided the 11 T cell receptor beta chains below, sequenced in a study of OX40 agonist ivuxolimab in advanced cancers. TCRdb keeps only in-frame clones here, not all; method: immunoSEQ multiplex PCR. The data hold tens of thousands of clones, with around 87% observed a single time. The sample in question was CD4+ or CD8+ T cells sorted from blood, obtained in a trial of the OX40 agonist ivuxolimab. The source of these receptors is an adult with an advanced solid tumor such as melanoma, head and neck, liver or kidney cancer.

This sequence joins TRBV28 and TRBJ2-3, with TRBD1 matching 12 bases. The CDR3 runs 15 residues. Per the germline V gene, CDR1 is MDHEN and CDR2 is SYDVKM. The trim removed 6 bases at V and 7 bases at J, leaving 8 bases unmatched. The CDR3 nucleotides are TGTGCCAGCAGCCTACCGGGACAGGGGGCTTATACGCAGTATTTT. This sequence encodes CASSLPGQGAYTQYF.

J is TRBJ2-5 and V is TRBV16; D remains ambiguous. The V and J ends lost 0 bases and 3 bases respectively, with 8 bases between them. Per the germline V gene, CDR1 is KGHSY and CDR2 is FQNENV. This CDR3 comprises 14 residues. CDR3: CASSQSGNEETQYF. DNA of the CDR3: TGTGCCAGCAGCCAATCGGGCAACGAAGAGACCCAGTACTTC.

The chain is built from TRBV11-2 and TRBJ1-6; D is unresolved. V shed 2 bases and J shed 10 bases, with 9 bases lying between them. The CDR3 runs 13 residues. Germline V gene data show CDR1 as SGHAT and CDR2 as FQNNGV. In DNA form, the CDR3 reads TGTGCCAGCAGCTTAATGGTGATGTCACCCCTCCACTTT. This codes for CASSLMVMSPLHF.

This chain connects TRBV19 to TRBJ2-1; D is ambiguous. V was trimmed by 5 bases and J by 7 bases, leaving 12 bases between them. The CDR3 contains 13 residues. Germline V gene data show CDR1 as LNHDA and CDR2 as SQIVND (reference sequence). CDR3: CASSLVSSNEQFF. As DNA, the CDR3 is TGTGCCAGTAGTTTAGTTTCTTCGAATGAGCAGTTCTTC.

The chain joins TRBV25-1 to TRBJ1-4; no clear D gene. The germline V gene encodes CDR1 MGHDK and CDR2 SYGVNS. This CDR3 spans 12 amino acids. V was clipped by 5 bases and J by 5 bases, with 6 bases between them. The CDR3 spells CASSRGNEKLFF. CDR3 nucleotides: TGTGCCAGCAGTCGGGGAAATGAAAAACTGTTTTTT.

The V and J genes are TRBV19 and TRBJ2-1; tentative D call: TRBD2 (6 bases). V was trimmed by 5 bases and J by 2 bases, leaving 10 bases between them. The CDR3 has 14 residues. Germline CDR1 reads LNHDA; CDR2 reads SQIVND (reference sequence). The chain's CDR3 is CASSVGGAYNEQFF. Written as DNA, the CDR3 is TGTGCCAGTAGTGTCGGAGGGGCCTACAATGAGCAGTTCTTC.

The chain employs TRBV13 and TRBJ1-2, with D unresolved. Looked up from germline, CDR1 is PRHDT and CDR2 is FYEKMQ (reference sequence). Trimming left V 6 bases short and J 8 bases short, with 10 bases between. CDR3 length: 11 residues. In nucleotides, the CDR3 is TGTGCCAGCAGGACTAAAATGGGCTACACCTTC. Translating gives CASRTKMGYTF.

V and J are TRBV9 and TRBJ2-7, with D tentatively TRBD1 (5 bases). Trimming removed 1 base at V and 0 bases at J, with 8 bases between. CDR3 size: 14 residues. CDR1 and CDR2 from the germline V gene are SGDLS and YYNGEE. CDR3 nucleotides: TGTGCCAGCAGCGTATCAGGGAACTCCTACGAGCAGTACTTC. The encoded protein is CASSVSGNSYEQYF.

The V call is TRBV5-1, the J call TRBJ1-6; 10 bases line up with TRBD1. Germline trimming cut 1 base from V and 5 bases from J; bases unmatched to any gene: 3. The CDR3 contains 16 residues. From germline, CDR1 is SGHRS and CDR2 YFSETQ. The CDR3 nucleotides read TGCGCCAGCAGCTTGCGGGGGACAGGGGATAATTCACCCCTCCACTTT. Translation: CASSLRGTGDNSPLHF.

The V gene is TRBV5-4, the J gene TRBJ2-7; TRBD2 agrees at 12 bases. V lost 2 bases, J lost 5 bases, and 2 bases stayed unmatched. Germline CDR1 SGHNT, CDR2 YYREEE (reference sequence). The CDR3 is 14 amino acids. CDR3 nucleotide sequence: TGTGCCAGCAGCTTCTGGACTAGCGGGAACGAGCAGTACTTC. This translates into CASSFWTSGNEQYF. The whole variable domain, filled in from reference TRBV5-4 and TRBJ2-7, reads ETGVTQSPTHLIKTRGQQVTLRCSSQSGHNTVSWYQQALGQGPQFIFQYYREEENGRGNFPPRFSGLQFPNYSSELNVNALELDDSALYLCASSFWTSGNEQYFGPGTRLTVT.

J is TRBJ1-2 and V is TRBV28; no clear D gene. Germline V gene lookup returns CDR1 MDHEN and CDR2 SYDVKM. This CDR3 spans 16 amino acids. V was clipped by 1 base and J by 3 bases, with 15 bases between them. The CDR3 region is CASSLYVGKSDYGYTF. CDR3 coding DNA: TGTGCCAGCAGTTTATATGTGGGGAAGTCTGACTATGGCTACACCTTC.